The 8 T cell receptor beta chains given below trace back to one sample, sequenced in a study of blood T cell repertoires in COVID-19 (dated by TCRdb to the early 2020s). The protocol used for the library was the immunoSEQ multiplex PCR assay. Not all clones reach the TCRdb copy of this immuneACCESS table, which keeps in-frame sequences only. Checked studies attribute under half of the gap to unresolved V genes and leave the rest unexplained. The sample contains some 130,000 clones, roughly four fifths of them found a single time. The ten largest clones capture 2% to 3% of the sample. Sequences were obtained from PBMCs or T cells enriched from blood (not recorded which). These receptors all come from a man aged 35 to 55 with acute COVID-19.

The CDR3 DNA reads TGTGCCAGCAGCTTGGTAGGAGCGGGAGCAGTCTACGAGCAGTACTTC. Amino acid sequence: CASSLVGAGAVYEQYF. This sequence joins TRBV5-6 and TRBJ2-7, with 8 positions matching TRBD2. V dropped 0 bases and J dropped 3; count of bases not matched to a gene: 8. The CDR3 spans 16 residues. Germline V CDR1 and CDR2: SGHDT, YYEEEE.

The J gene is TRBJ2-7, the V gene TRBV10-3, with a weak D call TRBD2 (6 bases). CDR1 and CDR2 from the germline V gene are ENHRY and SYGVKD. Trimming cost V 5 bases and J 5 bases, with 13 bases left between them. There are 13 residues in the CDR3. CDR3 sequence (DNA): TGTGCCATCAGTTCACGGGACTTCGACGAGCAGTACTTC. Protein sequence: CAISSRDFDEQYF.

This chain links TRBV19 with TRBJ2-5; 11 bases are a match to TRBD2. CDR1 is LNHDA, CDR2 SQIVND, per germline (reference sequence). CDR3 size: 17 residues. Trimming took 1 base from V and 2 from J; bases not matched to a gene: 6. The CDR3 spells CASSIGGLAGGQETQYF. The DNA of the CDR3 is TGTGCCAGTAGTATAGGAGGGCTAGCGGGGGGACAAGAGACCCAGTACTTC.

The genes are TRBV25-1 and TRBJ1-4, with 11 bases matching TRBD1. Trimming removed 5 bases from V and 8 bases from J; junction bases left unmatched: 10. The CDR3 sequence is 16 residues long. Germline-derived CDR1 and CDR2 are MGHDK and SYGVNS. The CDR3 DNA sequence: TGTGCCAGCAGTCCGATATCCGGGACAGGGGGAGAAAAACTGTTTTTT. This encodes CASSPISGTGGEKLFF.

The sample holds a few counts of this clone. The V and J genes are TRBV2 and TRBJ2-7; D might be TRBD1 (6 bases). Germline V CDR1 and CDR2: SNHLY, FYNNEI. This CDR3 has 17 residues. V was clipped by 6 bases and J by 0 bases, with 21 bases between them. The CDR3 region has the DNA TGTGCCAGCAGCACTACAGGGAAGTGGGATTCCTCCTACGAGCAGTACTTC. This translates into CASSTTGKWDSSYEQYF.

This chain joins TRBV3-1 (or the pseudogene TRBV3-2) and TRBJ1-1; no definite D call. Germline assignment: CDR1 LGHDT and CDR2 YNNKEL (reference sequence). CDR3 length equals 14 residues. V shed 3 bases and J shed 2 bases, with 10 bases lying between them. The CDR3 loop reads CASSHSRINTEAFF. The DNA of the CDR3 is TGTGCCAGCAGCCACTCGAGGATTAACACTGAAGCTTTCTTT.

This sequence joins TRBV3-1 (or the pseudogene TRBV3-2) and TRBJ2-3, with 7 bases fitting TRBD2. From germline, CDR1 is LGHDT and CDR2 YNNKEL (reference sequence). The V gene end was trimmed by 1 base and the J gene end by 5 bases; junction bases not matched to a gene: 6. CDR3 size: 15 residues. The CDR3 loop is CASSQGEGRGDTQYF. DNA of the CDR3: TGTGCCAGCAGCCAAGGGGAGGGCCGAGGAGATACGCAGTATTTT.

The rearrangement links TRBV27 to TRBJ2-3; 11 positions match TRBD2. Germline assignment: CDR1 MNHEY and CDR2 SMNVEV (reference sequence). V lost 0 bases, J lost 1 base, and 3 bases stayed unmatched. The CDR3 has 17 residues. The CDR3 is CASSLSLTSGGTDTQYF. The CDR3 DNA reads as TGTGCCAGCAGTTTATCATTGACTAGCGGGGGCACAGATACGCAGTATTTT.